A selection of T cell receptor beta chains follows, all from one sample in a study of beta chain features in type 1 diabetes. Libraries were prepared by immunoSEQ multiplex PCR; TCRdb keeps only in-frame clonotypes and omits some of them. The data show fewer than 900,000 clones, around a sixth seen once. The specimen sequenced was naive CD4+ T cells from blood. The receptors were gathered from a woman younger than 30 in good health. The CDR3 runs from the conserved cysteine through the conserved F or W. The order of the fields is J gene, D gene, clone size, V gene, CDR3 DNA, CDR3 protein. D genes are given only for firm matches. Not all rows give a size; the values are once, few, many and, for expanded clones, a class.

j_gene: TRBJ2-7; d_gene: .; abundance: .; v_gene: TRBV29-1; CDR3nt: TGCAGCGTTTCTTCGTTCTACGAGCAGTACTTC; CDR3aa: CSVSSFYEQYF
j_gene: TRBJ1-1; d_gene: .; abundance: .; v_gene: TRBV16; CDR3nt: TGTGCCAGCAGCCAATCCACAGTTACGAACACTGAAGCTTTCTTT; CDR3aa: CASSQSTVTNTEAFF
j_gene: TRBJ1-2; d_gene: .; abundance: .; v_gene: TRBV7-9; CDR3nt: TGTGCCAGCAGCGCCACAGGATTCCCCCACGGCTACACCTTC; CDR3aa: CASSATGFPHGYTF
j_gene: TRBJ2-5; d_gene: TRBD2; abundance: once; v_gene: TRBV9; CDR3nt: TGTGCCAGCAGCCCTGGCGTCGGTAGCGGGATATTGGAGACCCAGTACTTC; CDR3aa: CASSPGVGSGILETQYF
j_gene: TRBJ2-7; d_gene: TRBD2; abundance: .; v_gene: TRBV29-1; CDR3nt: TGCAGCGTAACTAGCGGGGCCACCTACGAGCAGTACTTC; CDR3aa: CSVTSGATYEQYF
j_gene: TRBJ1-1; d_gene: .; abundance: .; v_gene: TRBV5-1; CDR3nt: TGCGCCAGCAGCTTGGAGACCTGGGGCACTGAAGCTTTCTTT; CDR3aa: CASSLETWGTEAFF
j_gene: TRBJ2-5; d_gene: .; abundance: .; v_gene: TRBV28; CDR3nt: TGTGCCAGCGCGACGGCCCAAGAGACCCAGTACTTC; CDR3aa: CASATAQETQYF
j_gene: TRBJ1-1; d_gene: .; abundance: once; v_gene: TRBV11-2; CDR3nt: TGTGCCAGCAGCCGGGGACCGAACACTGAAGCTTTCTTT; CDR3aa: CASSRGPNTEAFF
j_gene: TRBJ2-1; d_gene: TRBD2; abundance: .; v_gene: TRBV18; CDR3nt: TGTGCCAGCTCACCACGGAGCGGGAGAAATGAGCAGTTCTTC; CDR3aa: CASSPRSGRNEQFF
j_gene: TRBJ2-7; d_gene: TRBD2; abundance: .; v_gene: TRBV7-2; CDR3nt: TGTGCCAGCAGCTTTGACCCGGGAGGGGACGAGCAGTACTTC; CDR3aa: CASSFDPGGDEQYF
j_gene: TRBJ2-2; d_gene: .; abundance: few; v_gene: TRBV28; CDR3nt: TGTGCCAGCAGTTTTCTTAACACCGGGGAGCTGTTTTTT; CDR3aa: CASSFLNTGELFF
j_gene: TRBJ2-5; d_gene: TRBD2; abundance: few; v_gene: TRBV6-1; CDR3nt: TGTGCCAGCAGTGGACCTAGCGGGAGGGGCGAGACCCAGTACTTC; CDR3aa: CASSGPSGRGETQYF
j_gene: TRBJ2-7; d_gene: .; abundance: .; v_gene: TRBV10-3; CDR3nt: TGTGCCATATCAGAGGTGTTCGACTCTAGCCCGAGCTCCTACGAGCAGTACTTC; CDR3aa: CAISEVFDSSPSSYEQYF
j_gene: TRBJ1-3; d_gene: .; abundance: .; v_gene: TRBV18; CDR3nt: TGTGCCAGCTCACCACGGGGAATGGACTCTGGAAACACCATATATTTT; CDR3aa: CASSPRGMDSGNTIYF
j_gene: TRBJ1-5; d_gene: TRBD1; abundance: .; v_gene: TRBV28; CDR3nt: TGTGCCAGCAGTTGGGACAGGGCTAATCAGCCCCAGCATTTT; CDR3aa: CASSWDRANQPQHF
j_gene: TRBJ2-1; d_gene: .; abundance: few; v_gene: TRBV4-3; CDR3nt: TGCGCCAGCAGCCCCGCACGGGCAAACAATGAGCAGTTCTTC; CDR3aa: CASSPARANNEQFF
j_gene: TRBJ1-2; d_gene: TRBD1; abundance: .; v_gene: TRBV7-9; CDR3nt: TGTGCCAGCAGCTTAATAGGGACAGGCTCTAACTATGGCTACACCTTC; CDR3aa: CASSLIGTGSNYGYTF
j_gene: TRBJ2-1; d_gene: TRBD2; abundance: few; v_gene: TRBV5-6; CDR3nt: TGTGCCAGCAGGATAGCGGGAGGGTCCAATGAGCAGTTCTTC; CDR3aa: CASRIAGGSNEQFF